These T cell receptor beta chains were read from a single sample in a study of cytomegalovirus exposure and HLA in healthy donors. Method: immunoSEQ multiplex PCR; TCRdb's copy keeps in-frame clones and lacks some. The table lists roughly 74,000 clones. The specimen sequenced was PBMCs. Receptor source: a female donor in good health and CMV-seropositive. The CDR3 runs from the conserved cysteine through the conserved F or W. The D gene is left open where the match is weak.

length: 15
D: TRBD1
J: TRBJ2-5
V: TRBV6-1
CDR3: CASGDREFVSETQYF
DNA: TGTGCCAGTGGGGACAGGGAGTTTGTTTCGGAGACCCAGTACTTC

length: 16
D: TRBD2
J: TRBJ2-2
V: TRBV5-4
CDR3: CASSPGLAANTGELFF
DNA: TGTGCCAGCAGCCCCGGACTAGCGGCGAACACCGGGGAGCTGTTTTTT

length: 14
D: NA
J: TRBJ2-3
V: TRBV4-1
CDR3: CASSQAQGQDTQYF
DNA: TGCGCCAGCAGCCAAGCACAGGGTCAAGATACGCAGTATTTT

length: 16
D: TRBD1
J: TRBJ1-6
V: TRBV7-9
CDR3: CASSSERGQGLSPLHF
DNA: TGTGCCAGCAGCTCCGAGCGGGGACAGGGTCTTTCACCCCTCCACTTT

length: 14
D: NA
J: TRBJ2-7
V: TRBV5-1
CDR3: CASSRPDSFYEQYF
DNA: TGCGCCAGCAGCCGGCCGGACAGCTTCTACGAGCAGTACTTC

length: 12
D: NA
J: TRBJ2-5
V: TRBV6-5
CDR3: CASSSSSQGQYF
DNA: TGTGCCAGCAGTTCGAGCTCGCAGGGGCAGTACTTC

length: 15
D: NA
J: TRBJ2-2
V: TRBV4-3
CDR3: CASSQGQRVTGELFF
DNA: TGCGCCAGCAGCCAAGGTCAGCGGGTCACCGGGGAGCTGTTTTTT

length: 16
D: TRBD2
J: TRBJ2-1
V: TRBV7-2
CDR3: CASSLDAGGRDNEQFF
DNA: TGTGCCAGCAGCTTAGACGCGGGGGGCCGAGACAATGAGCAGTTCTTC

length: 15
D: TRBD1
J: TRBJ1-5
V: TRBV30
CDR3: CAWSGGQNSNQPQHF
DNA: TGTGCCTGGAGCGGGGGACAGAATAGCAATCAGCCCCAGCATTTT

length: 11
D: NA
J: TRBJ1-2
V: TRBV30
CDR3: CAWSPGYGYTF
DNA: TGTGCCTGGAGTCCCGGGTATGGCTACACCTTC

length: 15
D: NA
J: TRBJ2-1
V: TRBV9
CDR3: CASSVGSGSYNEQFF
DNA: TGTGCCAGCAGCGTAGGAAGCGGCTCCTACAATGAGCAGTTCTTC

length: 16
D: TRBD1
J: TRBJ2-1
V: TRBV5-4
CDR3: CASSYFGTGGLYEQFF
DNA: TGTGCCAGCAGTTATTTCGGGACAGGGGGCTTGTATGAGCAGTTCTTC

length: 13
D: NA
J: TRBJ2-7
V: TRBV6-5
CDR3: CASSRSQGYEQYF
DNA: TGTGCCAGCAGTCGATCACAGGGCTACGAGCAGTACTTC

length: 15
D: NA
J: TRBJ2-3
V: TRBV15
CDR3: CATSVLRSRTDTQYF
DNA: TGTGCCACCAGCGTACTTAGAAGTCGAACAGATACGCAGTATTTT

length: 15
D: TRBD2
J: TRBJ2-1
V: TRBV25-1
CDR3: CASSNRLAGLYEQFF
DNA: TGTGCCAGCAGCAATAGACTAGCGGGGCTCTATGAGCAGTTCTTC

length: 14
D: NA
J: TRBJ2-1
V: TRBV29-1
CDR3: CSVEDLQGGNEQFF
DNA: TGCAGCGTTGAAGACCTCCAGGGTGGGAATGAGCAGTTCTTC

length: 15
D: NA
J: TRBJ1-6
V: TRBV30
CDR3: CAWKASSSYNSPLHF
DNA: TGTGCCTGGAAAGCCTCGAGCTCCTATAATTCACCCCTCCACTTT

length: 13
D: NA
J: TRBJ1-2
V: TRBV7-2
CDR3: CASSFTGNSGYTF
DNA: TGTGCCAGCAGTTTTACAGGGAACTCTGGCTACACCTTC

length: 14
D: TRBD2
J: TRBJ2-7
V: TRBV5-1
CDR3: CASSAAGGNYEQYF
DNA: TGCGCCAGCAGCGCCGCGGGGGGAAACTACGAGCAGTACTTC

length: 15
D: TRBD2
J: TRBJ2-3
V: TRBV5-1
CDR3: CASSGSGGITDTQYF
DNA: TGCGCCAGCAGTGGTAGCGGGGGGATCACAGATACGCAGTATTTT

length: 14
D: NA
J: TRBJ1-4
V: TRBV27
CDR3: CASSSGFYNEKLFF
DNA: TGTGCCAGCAGTTCCGGGTTCTATAATGAAAAACTGTTTTTT

length: 16
D: NA
J: TRBJ1-4
V: TRBV2
CDR3: CASSRATGATNEKLFF
DNA: TGTGCCAGCAGCCGAGCGACAGGAGCAACTAATGAAAAACTGTTTTTT

length: 19
D: TRBD2
J: TRBJ2-1
V: TRBV7-9
CDR3: CASSPDIRPGLAGAREQFF
DNA: TGTGCCAGCAGCCCAGATATTAGACCGGGACTAGCGGGGGCAAGGGAGCAGTTCTTC

length: 16
D: TRBD2
J: TRBJ2-5
V: TRBV28
CDR3: CASSSPGLAGGETQYF
DNA: TGTGCCAGCAGTTCACCGGGACTAGCGGGAGGAGAGACCCAGTACTTC

length: 18
D: TRBD1
J: TRBJ1-5
V: TRBV18
CDR3: CASSSFPGQTGTNQPQHF
DNA: TGTGCCAGCTCAAGCTTCCCGGGACAGACAGGGACGAATCAGCCCCAGCATTTT

length: 16
D: NA
J: TRBJ2-5
V: TRBV30
CDR3: CAWSGALRGGQETQYF
DNA: TGTGCCTGGAGCGGGGCCTTGAGGGGGGGACAAGAGACCCAGTACTTC

length: 15
D: TRBD2
J: TRBJ2-5
V: TRBV7-2
CDR3: CASSLTSGIGETQYF
DNA: TGTGCCAGCAGCCTAACTAGCGGGATTGGAGAGACCCAGTACTTC

length: 15
D: TRBD1
J: TRBJ1-2
V: TRBV18
CDR3: CASSPDRALNYGYTF
DNA: TGTGCCAGCTCACCAGACAGGGCCCTTAACTATGGCTACACCTTC

length: 14
D: TRBD1
J: TRBJ1-1
V: TRBV5-4
CDR3: CASSSPGQGTEAFF
DNA: TGTGCCAGCAGCTCACCGGGACAGGGGACTGAAGCTTTCTTT

length: 10
D: NA
J: TRBJ1-1
V: TRBV21-1
CDR3: CAGGDTEAFF
DNA: TGTGCAGGGGGGGACACTGAAGCTTTCTTT

length: 15
D: TRBD2
J: TRBJ2-1
V: TRBV9
CDR3: CASSVRLAGNNEQFF
DNA: TGTGCCAGCAGCGTTAGGCTAGCGGGAAACAATGAGCAGTTCTTC

length: 15
D: TRBD2
J: TRBJ2-7
V: TRBV10-3
CDR3: CAISDSGGNSYEQYF
DNA: TGTGCCATCAGTGATAGCGGGGGGAACTCCTACGAGCAGTACTTC